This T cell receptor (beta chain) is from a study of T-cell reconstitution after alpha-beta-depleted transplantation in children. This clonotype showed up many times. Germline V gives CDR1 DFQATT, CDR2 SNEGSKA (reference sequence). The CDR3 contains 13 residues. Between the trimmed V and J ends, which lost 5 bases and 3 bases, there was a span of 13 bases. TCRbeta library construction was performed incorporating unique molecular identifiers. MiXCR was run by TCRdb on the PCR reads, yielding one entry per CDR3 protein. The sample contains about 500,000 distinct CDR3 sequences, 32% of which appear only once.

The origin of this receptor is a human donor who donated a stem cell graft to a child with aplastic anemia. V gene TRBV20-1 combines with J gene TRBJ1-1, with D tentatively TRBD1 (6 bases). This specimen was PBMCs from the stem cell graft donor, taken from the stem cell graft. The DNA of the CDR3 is TGCAGTGCTTCGGGGGGCCCTTACACTGAAGCTTTCTTT. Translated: CSASGGPYTEAFF.